This T cell receptor (beta chain) was documented in a study of shared T cell receptors in the human thymus. TCRdb's copy holds only in-frame clones and misses some; the assay was immunoSEQ multiplex PCR. The data contain approximately 730,000 clones, approximately 85% of them singletons. The germline V gene encodes CDR1 SEHNR and CDR2 FQNEAQ (reference sequence). The CDR3 covers 14 residues. V shed 5 bases, J shed 7 bases, and the junction held 9 bases outside the gene matches. These data also featured in a second study, about human thymus T cells. That study adds: It was healthy Finnish infants having corrective surgery for congenital heart defects who were the donors. Resections were taken during corrective heart surgery, and the thymus tissue came from these. Thymic and blood repertoires seemed to favor certain V and J genes. Thymic repertoires of unrelated individuals were reported in related research to overlap highly.

The material sequenced was thymocytes. This receptor was taken from a girl under three years old with a congenital heart defect. This chain uses TRBV7-9 with TRBJ1-1, with TRBD1 matching over 8 bases. CDR3 sequence: CASSLRGLDNEAFF. The DNA for the CDR3 is TGTGCCAGCAGCCTCAGGGGGCTGGATAATGAAGCTTTCTTT.